This is a list of T cell receptor beta chains from one sample in a study of blood T cell repertoires in COVID-19. Repertoires were generated with immunoSEQ multiplex PCR, while TCRdb's copy carries only in-frame clones and drops some. Here the sample spans fewer than 250,000 clones, 70% to 85% being singletons. Sequencing was carried out using PBMCs or T cells enriched from blood (not recorded which). The receptors were gathered from a man aged 60-69 years who had recovered from COVID-19. Each CDR3 is given with its conserved first and last residue. Clone sizes are given selectively: once, few, many, or a class where the clone is expanded.

J	size	V	CDR3
TRBJ2-2	.	TRBV9	CASSVGASRRPGELFF
TRBJ2-1	.	TRBV5-8	CASSPWTGGEGNEQFF
TRBJ1-1	.	TRBV4-3	CASSQSLGADTEAFF
TRBJ1-1	.	TRBV7-9	CASSLSGTEAFF
TRBJ2-7	.	TRBV27	CASRRSGNEQYF
TRBJ1-2	.	TRBV14	CASSAGLHYGYTF
TRBJ1-1	.	TRBV11-3	CASALGGRGRTEAFF
TRBJ2-7	once	TRBV2	CASDRGTTYEQYF
TRBJ1-1	.	TRBV11-3	CASSLGGTGGSNTEAFF
TRBJ2-5	.	TRBV21-1	CASSKSWAGTRNPPRHF
TRBJ2-3	.	TRBV12-3/TRBV12-4	CASSSGMGTQYF
TRBJ1-1	.	TRBV10-3	CAISDADDEAFF
TRBJ2-7	.	TRBV5-1	CASSLGDRANYEQYF
TRBJ1-2	.	TRBV3-1/TRBV3-2	CASSPQDREGGYTF
TRBJ2-2	.	TRBV12-3/TRBV12-4	CASWTVPGELFF
TRBJ1-2	.	TRBV6-5	CASHARTGRYGYTF
TRBJ1-1	.	TRBV5-1	CASSLDGSSGTEAFF
TRBJ1-3	few	TRBV19	CASSPQGSGNTIYF
TRBJ2-2	.	TRBV2	CASMGAGGTGELFF
TRBJ1-1	.	TRBV18	CASSPTRRGSTEAFF
TRBJ1-1	.	TRBV29-1	CSALGGGNTEAFF
TRBJ2-2	few	TRBV4-2	CASSRRDGTGITGELFF
TRBJ1-2	.	TRBV18	CASSQGQLNYGYTF
TRBJ1-1	.	TRBV3-1/TRBV3-2	CASSQGGSNTEAFF
TRBJ2-7	.	TRBV6-5	CASSYDRGSNEQYF
TRBJ1-6	.	TRBV18	CASSPGGQGTSPLHF
TRBJ2-5	.	TRBV28	CASSFPQSWDNTFGTMYQETQYF
TRBJ1-1	.	TRBV15	CATSRGGYGTEAFF
TRBJ2-7	.	TRBV18	CASSAGTTGFEQYF
TRBJ2-2	.	TRBV7-7	CASSLGQGPDTGELFF
TRBJ2-1	.	TRBV3-1/TRBV3-2	CASMVVAGGRNEQFF
TRBJ2-2	.	TRBV6-4	CASSRPPPGQGNTGELFF
TRBJ2-5	.	TRBV27	CASSFGRPGRETQYF
TRBJ1-2	.	TRBV4-3	CASSQGRGSGYTF
TRBJ2-7	.	TRBV18	CASSPEQGPYEQYF
TRBJ2-3	.	TRBV13	CASSSGGGKDTQYF
TRBJ2-5	.	TRBV7-9	CASSPRGSFSNQETQYF
TRBJ1-6	.	TRBV5-8	CASSFMTGRLSPLHF
TRBJ2-2	.	TRBV10-2	CASSDGRDRGAGELFF
TRBJ1-4	.	TRBV5-8	CASSRRGGGIEKLFF
TRBJ2-3	few	TRBV18	CASSRAGTGGGDTQYF
TRBJ1-2	once	TRBV6-4	CASSDSIGGLYGYTF
TRBJ1-4	.	TRBV20-1	CSASSGKLFF
TRBJ2-5	.	TRBV9	CASSLLAGGPTQYF
TRBJ1-6	.	TRBV6-5	CASGGGRNSPLHF
TRBJ2-1	.	TRBV5-6	CASSALANSYNEQFF
TRBJ1-2	.	TRBV11-3	CASSSRQGNYGYTF
TRBJ2-7	.	TRBV7-2	CASSLLRGGPYEQYF
TRBJ1-1	.	TRBV5-4	CASSLVGGMPTEAFF
TRBJ1-3	.	TRBV5-8	CASSLAVAGNTIYF
TRBJ2-3	.	TRBV5-8	CASSFERLAATDTQYF
TRBJ2-1	few	TRBV2	CASSAGKSSYNEQFF
TRBJ1-6	.	TRBV10-3	CAISDLAQGGNSPLHF
TRBJ1-1	.	TRBV9	CASSVSKNTEAFF
TRBJ2-7	.	TRBV2	CASRTGGANEQYF
TRBJ1-2	.	TRBV2	CASKQYNYGYTF
TRBJ2-1	.	TRBV4-3	CASSQLSGGLSYNEQFF
TRBJ1-6	.	TRBV6-5	CASSRTASNSPLHF
TRBJ1-1	few	TRBV30	CAWSVAGVNTEAFF
TRBJ2-3	.	TRBV5-4	CASSLRGRGTGRMTDTQYF